This TCR beta chain was captured by sequencing in a study of T-cell memory formation after mild COVID-19. On the study more broadly: There were largely donor-specific TCR clusters. General study points: Shrinking CD4+ clones resided mostly in CM and EM, and CD8+ ones in EMRA.

TCR alpha and TCR beta cDNA libraries carrying sample barcodes and UMIs came from 5'RACE with constant-segment primers. TCRdb independently ran MiXCR on the 5' RACE reads; one entry per CDR3 protein. This table holds 190,000 or so distinct CDR3 sequences, roughly 10% found once. Germline loops: CDR1 SGHVS, CDR2 FNYEAQ. Unmatched junction bases numbered 7, after V lost 3 bases and J lost 5 bases. This CDR3 spans 15 amino acids. This clonotype has a count of ten or more. No antigen is known for it. The sequenced sample was PBMCs or a T cell subset sorted from them (not recorded which). V and J are TRBV7-6 and TRBJ2-5, with TRBD2 matching over 9 bases. This clonotype was obtained from a young man who had mild COVID-19 (a few samples of this study predate the infection). Cell type and time point are not known. CDR3: CASSFGSGGPETQYF. In DNA, the CDR3 is TGTGCCAGCAGCTTCGGAAGCGGGGGGCCGGAGACCCAGTACTTC.